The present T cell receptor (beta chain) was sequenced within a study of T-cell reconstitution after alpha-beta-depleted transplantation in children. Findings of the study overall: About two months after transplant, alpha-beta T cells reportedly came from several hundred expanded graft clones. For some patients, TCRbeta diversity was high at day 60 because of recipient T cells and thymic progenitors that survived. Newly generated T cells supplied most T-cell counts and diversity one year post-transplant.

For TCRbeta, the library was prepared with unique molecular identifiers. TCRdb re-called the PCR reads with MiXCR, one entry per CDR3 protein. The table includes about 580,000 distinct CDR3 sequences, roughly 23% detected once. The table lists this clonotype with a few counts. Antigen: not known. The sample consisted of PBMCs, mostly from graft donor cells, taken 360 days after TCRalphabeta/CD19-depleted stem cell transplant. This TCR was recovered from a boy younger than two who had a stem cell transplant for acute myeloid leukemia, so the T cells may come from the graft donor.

The CDR3 DNA reads as TGCAGTGCTATTTCCGCCGGGACTAGCGGGGGGGCGTTTTGGACAGATACGCAGTATTTT. It translates to CSAISAGTSGGAFWTDTQYF. This chain uses TRBV20-1 with TRBJ2-3, with 16 nucleotides matching TRBD2. Germline lookup yields CDR1 DFQATT and CDR2 SNEGSKA (reference sequence). V was pared by 4 bases and J by 3 bases, with 16 bases of the junction left unmatched. This CDR3 region has 20 residues.